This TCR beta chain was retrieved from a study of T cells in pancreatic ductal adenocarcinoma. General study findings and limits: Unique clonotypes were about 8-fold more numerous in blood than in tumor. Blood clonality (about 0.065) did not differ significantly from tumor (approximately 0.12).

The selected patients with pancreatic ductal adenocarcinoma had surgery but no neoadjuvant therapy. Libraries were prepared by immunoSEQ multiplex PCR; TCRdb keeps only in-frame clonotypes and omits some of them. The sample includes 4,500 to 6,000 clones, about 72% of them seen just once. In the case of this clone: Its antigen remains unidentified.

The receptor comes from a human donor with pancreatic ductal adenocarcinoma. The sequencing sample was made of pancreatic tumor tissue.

In DNA, the CDR3 is TGCGCCAGCAGGCCGGAGGAAGCAACTAATGAAAAACTGTTTTTT. Its translation is CASRPEEATNEKLFF. V is TRBV5-1 and J is TRBJ1-4; D gene uncertain. Per the germline V gene, CDR1 is SGHRS and CDR2 is YFSETQ. The CDR3 length is 15 residues. V dropped 5 bases and J dropped 0 bases, with 11 bases sitting between them. The full variable domain, rest sourced from reference TRBV5-1 and TRBJ1-4, is KAGVTQTPRYLIKTRGQQVTLSCSPISGHRSVSWYQQTPGQGLQFLFEYFSETQRNKGNFPGRFSGRQFSNSRSEMNVSTLELGDSALYLCASRPEEATNEKLFFGSGTQLSVL.